This T cell receptor beta chain was observed in a study of blood T cell repertoires in COVID-19 (dated by TCRdb to 2019 to 2021). Context from the whole study: Collaborator samples came from the United States, Italy and Spain and covered acute and convalescent phases of COVID-19. The material from the prospective study consisted of cDNA or gDNA derived from T cells, B-cell-depleted T cells, or PBMCs. The dataset comprised deeply sampled blood TCRbeta repertoires from subjects exposed to, actively infected with, or recovered from COVID-19. The repertoires were released in a freely available public database meant as a resource for research on the immune response to SARS-CoV-2. The samples were drawn from two sources: the first 160 participants of the ongoing ImmuneRACE study, and 1,254 subjects contributed by 6 global collaborators. The sample metadata nearly always contained a de-identified subject ID, COVID-19 status, age in years and sex. HLA class I and class II types, where available, came from metadata supplied by the sample provider rather than from assay-based typing.

Each collaborating institution followed its own protocols to collect whole blood in K2EDTA tubes. For TCRbeta analysis, collaborators shipped samples in one of three forms: frozen whole blood, isolated PBMCs, or DNA extracted from either of those sample types. CDR1 and CDR2 are read off the germline V gene as LGHNA and YNFKEQ. Reading from cysteine to phenylalanine, the CDR3 counts 19 amino acids. The sequence is cut down to CDR3 DNA, 57 bases in frame from base 1. V lost 1 base and J lost 10 bases; the stretch between them is 26 bases long. As regards this clone: Its antigen is unknown. Base qualities are not at hand, and no much larger clone is one base apart.

The full study reports these points: How much clinical and demographic metadata was included differed by source and by participant, and the metadata was provided uncurated.

TCRbeta CDR3 regions were amplified from genomic DNA using the immunoSEQ Assay, a bias-controlled multiplex PCR. The authors processed their data as follows. Within the assay, amplification of reference gene primers was used to estimate how many nucleated cells each sample contained. To quantify the absolute abundance of each unique TCRbeta CDR3 rearrangement, sequence reads were collapsed and filtered. For each sample, productive Simpson clonality was calculated as the square root of Simpson's diversity index across productive rearrangements. What TCRdb holds here is the immuneACCESS table cut down to in-frame rearrangements. Part of the clones is not present; checked against another copy, under half of the missing clones reflect an unresolved V gene, and the others are unexplained. Clone size and the V and J calls come from that table; the DNA yielded D and trimming. This sample has around 100,000 clones in its table, and roughly 85% of those were observed once. The top ten hold about 12% of the sample.

Input material: peripheral blood. In this chain, TRBV4-2 is recombined with TRBJ1-6; the D gene assignment is ambiguous. This TCR came from a human donor in a cohort sampled during active COVID-19. For the CDR3, the sequence is CASSQGVRTGHVFSSPLHF. The DNA sequence reads TGTGCCAGCAGCCAAGGGGTGCGGACTGGCCATGTTTTTAGCTCACCCCTCCACTTT.